One and the same sample provided the 29 T cell receptor beta chains below, sequenced in a study of blood T cells in healthy people across ages. Primed by a sample-barcoded 5' primer and a J-beta primer mix, a second PCR proceeded for roughly 7 to 12 cycles. TCRdb itself ran the 5' RACE reads through MiXCR, one entry per CDR3 protein. The sample yields some 710,000 distinct CDR3 sequences, approximately 22% seen once. The sample taken for sequencing was blood. These receptors were obtained from a man between 65 and 85 years old in good health.

The genes are TRBV4-2 and TRBJ2-5; no reliable D call. This CDR3 is 14 amino acids long. The germline gives CDR1 LGHNA, CDR2 YNFKEQ. The V end lost 5 bases, the J end lost 5 bases, and 15 bases lay between the germline ends. The CDR3 bases are TGTGCCAGCAGCAAGGTGGGGATGGAGGAGACCCAGTACTTC. Translation gives CASSKVGMEETQYF.

This clonotype was picked up a small number of times. The chain is built from TRBV5-1 and TRBJ2-3; 10 nucleotides line up with TRBD2. J gave up 0 bases and V 1 base, and 2 bases lay outside the gene matches. The germline gives CDR1 SGHRS, CDR2 YFSETQ. CDR3 size: 16 residues. The DNA for the CDR3 is TGCGCCAGCAGCTTGACTAGCGGGGTCAGCACAGATACGCAGTATTTT. Its translation is CASSLTSGVSTDTQYF.

V and J are TRBV27 and TRBJ1-2; weak D call: TRBD1 (6 bases). CDR1 and CDR2 from the germline V gene are MNHEY and SMNVEV (reference sequence). V was cut by 3 bases and J by 5 bases, with 16 bases left in between. This CDR3 contains 15 residues. The CDR3 sequence: CASSFNDRPSYGYTF. CDR3 in DNA: TGTGCCAGCAGTTTCAATGACAGGCCTTCGTATGGCTACACCTTC.

This clonotype was counted only a few times. The chain combines TRBV29-1 with TRBJ2-3; perhaps TRBD2 as D (5 bases). Germline V lookup: CDR1 SQVTM, CDR2 ANQGSEA. This CDR3 spans 12 amino acids. CDR3 coding DNA: TGCAGGGCAACGGGGATCGCAGATACGCAGTATTTT. Its translation is CRATGIADTQYF.

As for this clonotype: An end of the junction does not agree with germline; a read error may underlie this. The V and J genes are TRBV5-5 and TRBJ2-5, with 7 bases aligning to TRBD2. The end of the DNA aligns better with TRBJ2-7, so the J call may be wrong. This CDR3 is 13 amino acids long. Germline assignment: CDR1 SGHKS and CDR2 YYEKEE (reference sequence). Written as DNA, the CDR3 is TGTGCCAGCGGCTTGGGGGGGGCCTACGAGCAGTACTTC. Its protein product is CASGLGGAYEQYF.

This clonotype has a handful of counts. The V gene is TRBV29-1, the J gene TRBJ2-1, with 7 bases identical to TRBD2. CDR1 SQVTM and CDR2 ANQGSEA come from the germline V gene. With V trimmed by 4 bases and J by 4 bases, 7 bases remained unmatched. The CDR3 spans 14 residues. The CDR3 is CSVVWGLSYNEQFF. The CDR3 bases are TGCAGCGTTGTTTGGGGACTATCGTACAATGAGCAGTTCTTC.

Here the CDR3 DNA reads TGCAGTGCTAGAGATCTCGCGGAGAGGGTGAACACTGAAGCTTTCTTT. Translating it yields CSARDLAERVNTEAFF. The chain recombines TRBV20-1 with TRBJ1-1, with D unresolved. Germline values: CDR1 DFQATT, CDR2 SNEGSKA (reference sequence). Between the trimmed V and J ends, which lost 0 bases and 0 bases, there was a span of 14 bases. The CDR3 runs 16 residues.

This clonotype was seen only a few times. This chain connects TRBV7-2 to TRBJ1-2, with a tentative D call TRBD1 (6 bases). The CDR3 has 15 amino acids. Per germline, CDR1 SGHTA and CDR2 FQGNSA. Trimming stripped 1 base from V and 13 bases from J, with 22 bases between. The DNA of the CDR3 is TGTGCCAGCAGCTTAGATGGTGGGGCAGGGGAGGCTGTCACCTTC. Residues: CASSLDGGAGEAVTF. The full variable domain, completed using reference TRBV7-2 and TRBJ1-2, is GAGVSQSPSNKVTEKGKDVELRCDPISGHTALYWYRQSLGQGLEFLIYFQGNSAPDKSGLPSDRFSAERTGGSVSTLTIQRTQQEDSAVYLCASSLDGGAGEAVTFGSGTRLTVV.

This chain connects TRBV3-1 to TRBJ2-1; D ambiguous. V lost 0 bases to trimming and J lost 0 bases, with 6 bases between them. CDR3 length equals 15 residues. The germline V gene encodes CDR1 LGHDT and CDR2 YNNKEL (reference sequence). The CDR3 region is CASSQDPSSYNEQFF. In nucleotides, the CDR3 is TGTGCCAGCAGCCAAGATCCGAGCTCCTACAATGAGCAGTTCTTC.

A few counts support this clonotype. The chain joins TRBV12-3 or TRBV12-4 to TRBJ2-3; the D gene could be TRBD1 or TRBD2 (6 bases each). This CDR3 comprises 13 residues. Trimming pared 6 bases from V and 5 bases from J, leaving 12 bases between. The CDR3: CASSRQEGDTQYF. CDR3 nucleotide sequence: TGTGCCAGCAGCCGACAGGAGGGAGATACGCAGTATTTT.

The V and J genes are TRBV29-1 and TRBJ2-7, with a tentative D call TRBD1 (5 bases). The CDR3 length is 12 residues. Germline values: CDR1 SQVTM, CDR2 ANQGSEA. Trimming pared 4 bases from V and 5 bases from J, leaving 12 bases between. Here the CDR3 reads CSVGAGSNEQYF. Here the CDR3 DNA reads TGCAGCGTTGGGGCAGGGTCGAACGAGCAGTACTTC.

This chain connects TRBV7-2 to TRBJ2-1; D remains ambiguous. The V gene's germline CDR1 is SGHTA and CDR2 FQGNSA. Trimming left V 4 bases short and J 5 bases short, with 18 bases between. This CDR3 has 16 residues. CDR3: CASSSGRARRNNEQFF. As DNA, the CDR3 is TGTGCCAGCAGCTCCGGTAGGGCGAGAAGAAACAATGAGCAGTTCTTC.

The V and J genes are TRBV28 and TRBJ1-3, with TRBD1 matching over 9 bases. CDR1 is MDHEN, CDR2 SYDVKM, per germline. The CDR3 runs 14 residues. The V and J ends lost 7 bases and 4 bases, in that order; junction bases with no gene match: 5. In DNA, the CDR3 is TGTGCCAGCAATACAGGGGGCGCCGGAAACACCATATATTTT. Protein product: CASNTGGAGNTIYF.

V is TRBV7-3 and J is TRBJ2-1, with D tentatively TRBD2 (6 bases). The J call may be incorrect, as the DNA end agrees better with TRBJ2-5. CDR3 length: 13 amino acids. Germline V gene sequence: CDR1 SGHTA, CDR2 FQGTGA. The CDR3, as DNA: TGTGCCAGCAGCTATAACTGGGGAGGGACCCAGTACTTC. Encoded protein: CASSYNWGGTQYF.

The table lists this clonotype with a few counts. The chain couples TRBV3-1 to TRBJ2-5; D not resolved. This CDR3 contains 14 residues. Germline V gives CDR1 LGHDT, CDR2 YNNKEL (reference sequence). Trimming shortened V by 4 bases and J by 2 bases, and 11 bases separated the two germline ends. The CDR3 protein is CASSRQVAQETQYF. The DNA for the CDR3 is TGTGCCAGCAGCCGCCAAGTCGCTCAAGAGACCCAGTACTTC.

The J gene is TRBJ2-7, the V gene TRBV6-1, with D maybe TRBD1 (5 bases). CDR3 size: 15 residues. The V gene lost 1 base and the J gene lost 0 bases, with 10 bases spanning the gap. Looked up from germline, CDR1 is MNHNS and CDR2 is SASEGT. CDR3 in DNA: TGTGCCAGCAGTGAAGGCCAGGGCCTCTCCTACGAGCAGTACTTC. It specifies CASSEGQGLSYEQYF.

This clonotype was seen a few times. This rearrangement joins TRBV27 to TRBJ2-1; 13 nucleotides agree with TRBD2. This CDR3 has 18 residues. Germline V gives CDR1 MNHEY, CDR2 SMNVEV (reference sequence). V shed 9 bases and J 0 bases; nucleotides not matched to a gene: 11. CDR3 in amino acids: CASVGLAGDKNSYNEQFF. The CDR3 region has the DNA TGTGCCAGTGTTGGACTAGCGGGGGACAAAAACTCCTACAATGAGCAGTTCTTC.

The chain couples TRBV27 to TRBJ2-5, with TRBD1 matching over 8 bases. The better agreement between TRBJ2-1 and the DNA end casts doubt on the J call. The germline CDR1 and CDR2 sequences are MNHEY and SMNVEV (reference sequence). CDR3 length: 15 residues. CDR3 DNA sequence: TGTGCCAGCAGTTCCTCGGGACAGGCCTACAATGAGCAGTTCTTC. It yields the protein CASSSSGQAYNEQFF.

Of note for this clonotype: Germline is not matched at one junction end, which may reflect a read error. This chain connects TRBV6-5 to TRBJ2-3; TRBD2 is a possible D gene (8 bases). Germline CDR1 reads MNHEY; CDR2 reads SVGAGI. The CDR3 length is 14 residues. As DNA, the CDR3 is TGTGTCAGCAGCGGGGGACAGAGCACAGATACGCAGTATTTT. This codes for CVSSGGQSTDTQYF.

The rearrangement joins TRBV5-1 to TRBJ1-1; the D is unclear. Deletions cut 1 base from V and 6 bases from J, with 10 bases between. The CDR3 has 13 residues. CDR1 SGHRS and CDR2 YFSETQ come from the germline V gene. The DNA for the CDR3 is TGCGCCAGCAGCTTGCGGCAGGAGGCTGAAGCTTTCTTT. Its translation is CASSLRQEAEAFF.

The sample holds a few counts of this clonotype. V gene TRBV7-9 combines with J gene TRBJ2-7; possibly TRBD1 for D (6 bases). The CDR3 is 14 amino acids. Trimming removed 2 bases from V and 3 bases from J, with 11 bases in between. Germline V gives CDR1 SEHNR, CDR2 FQNEAQ (reference sequence). In DNA form, the CDR3 reads TGTGCCAGCAGCTTATCCGGACAGAGCTACGAGCAGTACTTC. Translation: CASSLSGQSYEQYF.

In the case of this clonotype: The junction and the germline gene differ at one end; a read error may be behind it. V usage is TRBV12-5 and J usage is TRBJ1-4, with D hard to call. This CDR3 is 11 amino acids long. Germline CDR1 reads LGHNT; CDR2 reads FRNRAP. The CDR3: CASGTEQISVF. In DNA, the CDR3 is TGTGCTAGTGGTACGGAACAAATTAGTGTTTTT.

This clonotype was found a few times. This rearrangement joins TRBV28 to TRBJ2-7, with a weak D call TRBD1 (5 bases). V lost 7 bases and J 3 bases, leaving 10 bases between the germline ends. Germline V gives CDR1 MDHEN, CDR2 SYDVKM. CDR3 length: 12 amino acids. CDR3 protein: CASMDTNYEQYV. CDR3 DNA: TGTGCCAGCATGGACACCAACTACGAGCAGTACGTC.

The chain joins TRBV2 to TRBJ2-1; TRBD1 is a possible D gene (6 bases). Trimming shortened V by 4 bases and J by 4 bases, and 14 bases separated the two germline ends. The CDR3 runs to 15 residues. CDR1 is SNHLY and CDR2 is FYNNEI in the germline V gene. The CDR3, as DNA: TGTGCCAGCAGTGGCCTGGGGGCCTTATACAATGAGCAGTTCTTC. This sequence encodes CASSGLGALYNEQFF.

The chain recombines TRBV20-1 with TRBJ2-2; 11 nucleotides match TRBD2. V lost 1 base and J lost 0; bases outside the gene matches: 7. Per the germline V gene, CDR1 is DFQATT and CDR2 is SNEGSKA (reference sequence). This CDR3 has 18 residues. The CDR3 sequence: CSARGILAGDANTGELFF. The CDR3 coding sequence is TGCAGTGCTAGAGGTATACTAGCGGGGGACGCGAACACCGGGGAGCTGTTTTTT.

This clonotype appeared a few times. The rearrangement links TRBV12-3 or TRBV12-4 to TRBJ1-4, with D hard to call. The CDR3 has 14 residues. V lost 6 bases to trimming and J lost 3 bases, with 11 bases between them. CDR3 in amino acids: CASRLWESNEKLFF. CDR3 DNA sequence: TGTGCCAGCAGACTATGGGAATCTAATGAAAAACTGTTTTTT.

This chain joins TRBV7-2 and TRBJ2-7, with a tentative D call TRBD2 (6 bases). V gave up 5 bases and J gave up 4 bases, with 15 bases separating them. Germline V gene sequence: CDR1 SGHTA, CDR2 FQGNSA. This CDR3 is built from 14 residues. The CDR3 DNA follows: TGTGCCAGCAGCATGGGACTGCTTGGGTACGAGCAGTACTTC. Its protein product is CASSMGLLGYEQYF.

This clonotype was found a few times. The V and J genes are TRBV3-1 and TRBJ2-1; D possibly corresponds to TRBD2 (6 bases). The end of the DNA fits TRBJ2-7 better, so the J call may be wrong. The V gene's germline CDR1 is LGHDT and CDR2 YNNKEL (reference sequence). The CDR3 has 14 residues. For the CDR3, the DNA is TGTGCCAGCAGCCAGGGACTTGGGGCCTACGAGCAGTACTTC. Translating it yields CASSQGLGAYEQYF.

This chain joins TRBV5-1 and TRBJ2-7, with 11 bases lining up with TRBD2. The V and J ends lost 4 bases and 2 bases, in that order; junction bases with no gene match: 8. The V gene's germline CDR1 is SGHRS and CDR2 YFSETQ. The CDR3 sequence is 16 residues long. CDR3: CASSALTSGKTYEQYF. The CDR3 DNA reads as TGCGCCAGCAGCGCCTTGACTAGCGGGAAGACCTACGAGCAGTACTTC.